This paragraph reports one T cell receptor beta chain. The antigen it binds to is not known. Qualities for individual bases were not recorded, and no much larger clone is one base off. The library was obtained by the immunoSEQ multiplex PCR assay. DNA from the cultured, isolated CD4+ T cells was subjected to TCR beta CDR3 sequencing. On the study's bioinformatics: The analysis removed non-productive TCR sequences, trimmed reads to the CDR3 region, and retained only CDR3s that were 7 or more amino acids long. Antigen-specific clonotypes were identified with the MANAFEST web app by comparing expansion in peptide wells against reference cultures. Positive clones required FDR<0.05 expansion versus reference and all other wells, odds ratio above 5, and frequency above 0.1% in two replicate wells. A clonotype was defined as cross-reactive if the clonotype was significantly expanded both in SARS-CoV-2 spike wells and in at least one common cold coronavirus spike condition. Using the stringdist R package, CDR3 similarity was measured by Levenshtein distance, and unrooted trees were constructed with ape in R 3.6.1. The table comes from immuneACCESS by way of TCRdb, which keeps in-frame sequences with V and J called. Part of the clones is missing from these tables; in studies checked, under half for an unresolved V gene and the rest for unknown reasons. That table furnishes V, J and clone size, whereas the DNA furnished D and trimming. The sample records fewer than 40,000 clones, around 70% of which are singletons. Jointly, the top ten make up approximately 3.8% of the sample.

After less than eleven days of culture, CD4+ T cells were isolated with the EasySep CD4+ T cell isolation kit. The absence of prior SARS-CoV-2 infection in healthy vaccine recipients was confirmed by negative nucleocapsid antibodies before and after vaccination. On days 3 and 7, half of the culture medium was replaced with fresh IL-2-containing medium. Unless otherwise noted, each peptide stimulation condition was cultured in triplicate wells. PBMC were separated from whole blood using Ficoll-Paque Plus gradient centrifugation and were then either cryopreserved at -140C or used fresh. The QIAamp micro DNA kit was used to extract genomic DNA from the cultured CD4+ T cells. The CDR3 measures 12 amino acids from cysteine to phenylalanine. Only the CDR3 portion is preserved as DNA: 36 bases, with reading frame beginning at the first base. CDR1 and CDR2, per the germline V gene (reference sequence), are GTSNPN and SVGIG. V is clipped by 7 bases and J by 3 bases, and the sequence between their germline boundaries is 12 bases long.

The sample originates from a study of vaccination effects on CD4 cells after COVID-19 (dated by TCRdb to about 2022). For context, the study as a whole: To identify antigen-specific CD4+ T cell clonotypes by their expansion, the ViraFEST assay first stimulated PBMC with viral peptide pools and then applied TCR sequencing. Each well held two million PBMC cultured in IMDM containing approximately 5.2% human AB serum, approximately 10 IU/ml IL-2 and gentamicin, along with around 9.1 ug/ml peptides. The Oncomine TCR Beta short-read assay on an Illumina iSeq 100 was used to sequence cultures from other donors in the study. The study compared SARS-CoV-2 spike-specific CD4+ TCR repertoires before and after mRNA vaccination in COVID-19 convalescent patients and infection-naive vaccine recipients. Each participant got two doses of an mRNA SARS-CoV-2 vaccine, either BNT162b2 or mRNA-1273. Altogether, roughly 10 COVID-19 convalescent patients and several SARS-CoV-2-naive healthy vaccine recipients made up the full study. The investigation overall reported the following: At late post-vaccination timepoints, both infection-induced and vaccine-induced clones showed marked clonal contraction, consistent with waning T cell responses. In healthy vaccine recipients, vaccine-induced clones were almost all SARS-CoV-2 mono-reactive, with only 1 of 255 cross-reactive with common cold coronaviruses. Only a small number of convalescent patients were included, and no early post-infection timepoints were available, which limited the study.

The chain is assembled from TRBV30 and TRBJ1-2; the D gene is perhaps TRBD1, from 5 matching bases. This receptor was identified in a human donor who received a COVID-19 vaccine. The sample consisted of CD4+ T cells from PBMCs cultured without peptide, taken before COVID-19 vaccination. The encoded CDR3 is CASPGIYYGYTF. In nucleotides, the sequence is TGTGCCTCTCCAGGGATTTACTATGGCTACACCTTC.